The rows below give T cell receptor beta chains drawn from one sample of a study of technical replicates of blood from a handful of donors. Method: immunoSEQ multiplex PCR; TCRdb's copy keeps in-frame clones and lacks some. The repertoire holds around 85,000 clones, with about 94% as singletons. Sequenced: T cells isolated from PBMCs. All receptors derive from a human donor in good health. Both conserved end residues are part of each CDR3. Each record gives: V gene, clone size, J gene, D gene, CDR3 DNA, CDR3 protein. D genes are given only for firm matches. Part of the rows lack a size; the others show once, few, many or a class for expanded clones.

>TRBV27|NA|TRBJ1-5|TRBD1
TGTGCCAGCAGTTTACTGACAGGGAACCAGCCCCAGCATTTT
CASSLLTGNQPQHF
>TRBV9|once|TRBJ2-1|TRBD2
TGTGCCAGCAGCCCAATCCCGGGACTAGCCCCAGGAGGCTCCTACAATGAGCAGTTCTTC
CASSPIPGLAPGGSYNEQFF
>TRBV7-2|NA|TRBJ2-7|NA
TGTGCCAGCAGCTTGTCTAGAGACTACGAGCAGTACTTC
CASSLSRDYEQYF
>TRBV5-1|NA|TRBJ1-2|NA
TGCGCCAGCAGCAGAACACAGGGCCGTGACTATGGCTACACCTTC
CASSRTQGRDYGYTF
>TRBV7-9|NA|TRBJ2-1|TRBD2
TGTGCCAGCAGCTTCTTCGGCAGCGGGGACAATGAGCAGTTCTTC
CASSFFGSGDNEQFF
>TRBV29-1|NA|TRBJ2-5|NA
TGCAGCGTTCCCTATCCGGAGACCCAGTACTTC
CSVPYPETQYF
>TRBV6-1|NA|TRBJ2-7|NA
TGTGCCAGCAGGGGGCAAGAGACAGAGGCCTACGAGCAGTACTTC
CASRGQETEAYEQYF
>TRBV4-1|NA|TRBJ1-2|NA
TGCGCCAGCAGCCAAACCAGGTCCAACTATGGCTACACCTTC
CASSQTRSNYGYTF
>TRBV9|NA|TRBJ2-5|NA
TGTGCCAGCAGCGTCGGACAGACTCGACTACAAGAGACCCAGTACTTC
CASSVGQTRLQETQYF
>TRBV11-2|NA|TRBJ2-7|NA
TGTGCCAGCAGCTCAAACCGAGGCCCCTCGGGGTCTGTCTACGAGCAGTACTTC
CASSSNRGPSGSVYEQYF
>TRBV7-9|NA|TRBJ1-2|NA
TGTGCCAGCAGCCTCTTGGGCAGGGTGGAAGATGGCTACACCTTC
CASSLLGRVEDGYTF
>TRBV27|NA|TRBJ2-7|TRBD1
TGTGCCAGCGGAACCGGGACAGGTAGCGGTCTCCTATACGAGCAGTACTTC
CASGTGTGSGLLYEQYF
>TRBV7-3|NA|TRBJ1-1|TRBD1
TGTGCCAGCAGCGCGAGGACAGGGCCGTCTAGCAAGGGGAGTACTGAAGCTTTCTTT
CASSARTGPSSKGSTEAFF
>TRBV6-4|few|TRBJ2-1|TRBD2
TGTGCCAGCAGTGACTCAGCGGGAGGTGACTACAATGAGCAGTTCTTC
CASSDSAGGDYNEQFF
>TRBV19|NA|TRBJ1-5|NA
TGTGCCAGTAGTATAGCGGGGTGGAGGCAGCCCCAGCATTTT
CASSIAGWRQPQHF
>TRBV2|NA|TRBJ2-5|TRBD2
TGTGCCAGCATCGTATATCTAGCGGGGTACCAAGAGACCCAGTACTTC
CASIVYLAGYQETQYF
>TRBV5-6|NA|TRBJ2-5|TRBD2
TGTGCCAGCAGCTTGGGGCCAGCGGGGTGGGGGGAGACCCAGTACTTC
CASSLGPAGWGETQYF
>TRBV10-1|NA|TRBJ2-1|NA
TGCGCCAGCAGTGAGGGCAGGGTGGTGCCCTACAATGAGCAGTTCTTC
CASSEGRVVPYNEQFF
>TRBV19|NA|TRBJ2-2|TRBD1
TGTGCCAGTAGTAGGGGACAGATGACCGGGGAGCTGTTTTTT
CASSRGQMTGELFF
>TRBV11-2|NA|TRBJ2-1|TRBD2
TGTGCCAGCAGCTTAAGGCGGGAGCTATATGAGCAGTTCTTC
CASSLRRELYEQFF
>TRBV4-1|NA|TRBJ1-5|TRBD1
TGCGCCAGCAGCCCCCGGGACAGGGCGCAACAGCCCCAGCATTTT
CASSPRDRAQQPQHF
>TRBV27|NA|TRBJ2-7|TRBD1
TGTGCCAGCAGTTTATCGGGACAGGGGGCGTCTGGCATGACCTACGAGCAGTACTTC
CASSLSGQGASGMTYEQYF
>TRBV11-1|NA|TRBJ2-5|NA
TGTGCCAGCAGCCCCTCGGAGGGGCAAGAGACCCAGTACTTC
CASSPSEGQETQYF
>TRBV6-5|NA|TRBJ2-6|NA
TGTGCCAGCAGTTACGACAGGCCCTCTGGGGCCAACGTCCTGACTTTC
CASSYDRPSGANVLTF
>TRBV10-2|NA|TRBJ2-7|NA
TGCGCCAGCAACCTTCAGGGTATGGCCTACGAGCAGTACTTC
CASNLQGMAYEQYF
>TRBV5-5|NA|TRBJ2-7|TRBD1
TGTGCCAGCAGCTTTGCACCGGGACAGTTCTACGAGCAGTACTTC
CASSFAPGQFYEQYF
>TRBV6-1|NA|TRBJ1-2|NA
TGTGCCAGCAGTGAAATGCAGACAAAAGCTTACTATGGCTACACCTTC
CASSEMQTKAYYGYTF
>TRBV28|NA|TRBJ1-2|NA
TGTGCCAGCAGCCACAGGAATTCCTCCCGGTCATATGGCTACACCTTC
CASSHRNSSRSYGYTF
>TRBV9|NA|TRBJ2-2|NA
TGTGCCAGCAGCGTAGAACTCCCGAACACCGGGGAGCTGTTTTTT
CASSVELPNTGELFF
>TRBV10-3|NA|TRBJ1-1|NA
TGTGCCATCAGTGCCCCTGGGGGCTTGGCTTTCTTT
CAISAPGGLAFF
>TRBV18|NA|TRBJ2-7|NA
TGTGCCAGCTCACCAAGTCATGTCACATCCCCAGGGCAGTACTTC
CASSPSHVTSPGQYF
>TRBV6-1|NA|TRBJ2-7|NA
TGTGCCAGCAGTCTACAGGGTGCAATATCCTACGAGCAGTACTTC
CASSLQGAISYEQYF
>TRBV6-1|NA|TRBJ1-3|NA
TGTGCCAGCAGTGTTCCTTCCGGAAACACCATATATTTT
CASSVPSGNTIYF
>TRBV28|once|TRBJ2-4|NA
TGTGCCAGCAGTTTCCTAGGGACTGAGGCAAACATTCAGTACTTC
CASSFLGTEANIQYF
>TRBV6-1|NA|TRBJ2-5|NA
TGTGCCAGCCTTATCCGGGGGTTGGGAGAAGAGACCCAGTACTTC
CASLIRGLGEETQYF
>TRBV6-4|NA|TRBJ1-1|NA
TGTGCCAGCAGTGACTCGTCTCGGCCAGGCCCGAACACTGAAGCTTTCTTT
CASSDSSRPGPNTEAFF
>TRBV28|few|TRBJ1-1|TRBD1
TGTGCCAGCAGTTTAACAGGGGGGAACACTGAAGCTTTCTTT
CASSLTGGNTEAFF
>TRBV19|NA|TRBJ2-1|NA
TGTGCCAGTAGTATAGCCCCCCAAGGGGTCAATGAGCAGTTCTTC
CASSIAPQGVNEQFF
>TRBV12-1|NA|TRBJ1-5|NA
TGTGCCAGCAGCGGAAGGACGGGGAAGAATCAGCCCCAGCATTTT
CASSGRTGKNQPQHF
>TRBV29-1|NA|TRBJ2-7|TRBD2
TGCAGCGTTACGCGGGGGTCCTACGAGCAGTACTTC
CSVTRGSYEQYF
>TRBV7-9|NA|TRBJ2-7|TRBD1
TGTGCCAGCAGCTCGGACAGGGATCGGAGCGAGCAGTACTTC
CASSSDRDRSEQYF
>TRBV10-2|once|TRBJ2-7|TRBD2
TGCGCCAGCAGTGCCCCTAGCGGGGCTTACGAGCAGTACTTC
CASSAPSGAYEQYF
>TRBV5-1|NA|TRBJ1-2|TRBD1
TGCGCCAGCAGCCCGGGACAGGGGAAGGGCTACACCTTC
CASSPGQGKGYTF